A single sample is the source of the 5 T cell receptor beta chains below, sequenced in a study of monozygotic twins with inflammatory bowel disease. TCRdb re-called the 5' RACE reads and shows each CDR3 protein once, DNA omitted. The sample totals a few hundred thousand distinct CDR3 sequences. Sequenced sample: blood. These TCRs come from a human donor with ulcerative colitis or Crohn's disease, or a healthy co-twin of an affected twin (not recorded which).

The chain is built from TRBV5-1 and TRBJ2-2; TCRdb's D gene call, TRBD2, goes unchecked for lack of DNA. This CDR3 region has 15 residues. Germline V gene sequence: CDR1 SGHRS, CDR2 YFSETQ. CDR3 protein: CASSPGTAYTGELFF. Drawing the rest from reference TRBV5-1 and TRBJ2-2, the complete variable domain is KAGVTQTPRYLIKTRGQQVTLSCSPISGHRSVSWYQQTPGQGLQFLFEYFSETQRNKGNFPGRFSGRQFSNSRSEMNVSTLELGDSALYLCASSPGTAYTGELFFGEGSRLTVL.

The V call is TRBV5-6, the J call TRBJ2-4; as DNA is missing, the TRBD2 call by TCRdb cannot be tested. The CDR3 consists of 19 residues. Germline V gives CDR1 SGHDT, CDR2 YYEEEE. The CDR3 region is CASSLVLRGGALAKNIQYF.

The chain uses TRBV19 and TRBJ1-5. There are 15 residues in the CDR3. Germline lookup yields CDR1 LNHDA and CDR2 SQIVND (reference sequence). This CDR3 is CASSIGDFSNQPQHF.

Here the CDR3 reads CASSLAGLSNSPLHF. The V call is TRBV27, the J call TRBJ1-6. The germline V gene has CDR1 MNHEY and CDR2 SMNVEV (reference sequence). There are 15 residues in the CDR3.

This chain joins TRBV9 and TRBJ1-2; TCRdb names TRBD1, which stays unverified in the absence of DNA. This CDR3 is 15 amino acids long. Germline CDR1 SGDLS, CDR2 YYNGEE. CDR3 sequence reads: CASSEPQTGDYGYTF.